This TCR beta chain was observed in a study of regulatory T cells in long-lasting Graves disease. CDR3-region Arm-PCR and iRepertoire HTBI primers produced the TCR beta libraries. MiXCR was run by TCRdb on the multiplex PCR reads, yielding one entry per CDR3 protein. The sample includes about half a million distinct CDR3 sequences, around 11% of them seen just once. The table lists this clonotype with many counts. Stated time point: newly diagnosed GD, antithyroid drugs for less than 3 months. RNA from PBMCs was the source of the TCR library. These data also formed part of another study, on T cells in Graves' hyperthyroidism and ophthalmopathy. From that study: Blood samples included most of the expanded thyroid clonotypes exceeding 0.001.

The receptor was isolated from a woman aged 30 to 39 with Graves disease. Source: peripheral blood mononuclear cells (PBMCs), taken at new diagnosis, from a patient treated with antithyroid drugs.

The CDR3: CASSVSREPQHF. The CDR3 coding sequence is TGTGCCAGCAGTGTCTCCAGGGAGCCCCAGCATTTT. V and J are TRBV12-3 or TRBV12-4 and TRBJ1-5; tentative D call: TRBD1 (5 bases). The CDR3 covers 12 residues. Trimming took 5 bases from V and 8 from J, leaving 10 bases between them.